The source of this T cell receptor beta chain is a study of OX40 agonist ivuxolimab in advanced cancers. Study-level information: In three patients, partial responses were observed, one with hepatocellular carcinoma and two with cutaneous melanoma.

General study points: The antigens recognized by the expanded peripheral T cells, that is their antigen specificity, were not determined. Clonal expansion was seen in CD4+ and CD8+ blood T cells by week 6 at 0.1 to 3.0 mg/kg.

Researchers took blood at baseline, on cycle 4 day 1, and on cycle 7 day 1. In regard to this clone: The antigen remains undetermined.

The repertoire was sequenced with immunoSEQ multiplex PCR; TCRdb's copy has only in-frame clones and lacks some. This sample has approximately 39,000 clones, with around 85% found just once. J lost 4 bases, V lost 0 bases, and 13 bases had no gene match. The CDR3 sequence is 19 residues long. Germline values: CDR1 SGHRS, CDR2 YFSETQ. This specimen was CD4+ or CD8+ T cells sorted from blood, taken in a trial of the OX40 agonist ivuxolimab. This clonotype was obtained from an adult with an advanced solid tumor such as melanoma, head and neck, liver or kidney cancer. The chain joins TRBV5-1 to TRBJ2-6, with 7 bases matching TRBD1. CDR3: CASSLDEARDSRGANVLTF. The CDR3 coding sequence is TGCGCCAGCAGCTTGGATGAGGCGAGGGACAGCCGGGGGGCCAACGTCCTGACTTTC. The variable domain in full, completed from reference TRBV5-1 and TRBJ2-6, reads KAGVTQTPRYLIKTRGQQVTLSCSPISGHRSVSWYQQTPGQGLQFLFEYFSETQRNKGNFPGRFSGRQFSNSRSEMNVSTLELGDSALYLCASSLDEARDSRGANVLTFGAGSRLTVL.